This T cell receptor beta chain was found in a study of blood T cell repertoires in COVID-19. Study-level information: Material from acute and convalescent COVID-19 was sourced from the United States, Italy and Spain.

Repertoires were generated with immunoSEQ multiplex PCR, while TCRdb's copy carries only in-frame clones and drops some. The data hold hundreds of thousands of clones, with 82% observed a single time. Resolution of symptoms, clearance, or two negative PCRs was present in recovered Cohort 3 donors. V shed 3 bases, J shed 4 bases, and the junction held 12 bases outside the gene matches. Germline CDR1 is SGHNT and CDR2 is YYREEE (reference sequence). The CDR3 length is 17 residues. This TCR came from a woman aged 60 to 75 who had recovered from COVID-19. Sequences were obtained from PBMCs or T cells enriched from blood (not recorded which). This chain joins TRBV5-4 and TRBJ2-5; 10 nucleotides align to TRBD2. Here the CDR3 DNA reads TGTGCCAGCAGCTGGGGCGATAGCGGGAGGTTGGCAGAGACCCAGTACTTC. It encodes CASSWGDSGRLAETQYF.